Each of the 31 T cell receptor beta chains below was sequenced from the same sample in a study of blood T cell repertoires in COVID-19. TCRdb's table, derived via immunoSEQ multiplex PCR, lists solely in-frame clones and lacks some. The sample has fewer than 450,000 clones, 75% to 90% seen once; the top ten hold about 6.9%. Material for sequencing was peripheral blood. The receptors here all came from a woman in her fifties or sixties with COVID-19, enrolled during active disease.

J is TRBJ2-1 and V is TRBV5-4, with 8 bases matching TRBD1. The CDR3 length is 16 residues. CDR1 and CDR2 (germline): SGHNT, YYREEE (reference sequence). J gave up 4 bases and V 2 bases, and 8 bases lay outside the gene matches. The DNA of the CDR3 is TGTGCCAGCAGCTTTTACGACAGGGGATCTTACAATGAGCAGTTCTTC. Translated: CASSFYDRGSYNEQFF.

The V gene is TRBV7-2, the J gene TRBJ2-7, with a weak D call TRBD1 (6 bases). V was clipped by 3 bases and J by 3 bases, with 12 bases between them. The germline gives CDR1 SGHTA, CDR2 FQGNSA. The CDR3 contains 14 residues. The CDR3 DNA follows: TGTGCCAGCAGCTTCGCGACAGGACACTACGAGCAGTACTTC. Translated: CASSFATGHYEQYF.

This clone was recorded once. The chain links TRBV30 to TRBJ2-1; TRBD2 matches 9 bases. CDR1 GTSNPN and CDR2 SVGIG come from the germline V gene (reference sequence). This CDR3 contains 15 residues. Trimming cost V 0 bases and J 5 bases; bases outside gene matches: 5. The CDR3 is CAWSVGTSLDNEQFF. CDR3 coding DNA: TGTGCCTGGAGTGTTGGGACTAGCCTCGACAATGAGCAGTTCTTC.

The chain recombines TRBV11-3 with TRBJ2-7; 10 bases align to TRBD1. Looked up from germline, CDR1 is SGHNT and CDR2 is YENEEA. Trimming cost V 5 bases and J 2 bases; bases outside gene matches: 12. This CDR3 spans 17 amino acids. DNA for the CDR3: TGTGCCAGCAGCGACCGGGACAGGGGTATGGAAACCTACGAGCAGTACTTC. It translates to CASSDRDRGMETYEQYF.

The chain employs TRBV30 and TRBJ1-4; TRBD1 matches at 7 bases. With V trimmed by 1 base and J by 5 bases, 4 bases remained unmatched. Germline values: CDR1 GTSNPN, CDR2 SVGIG (reference sequence). The length of the CDR3 is 14 residues. CDR3 residues: CAWSGDRVNEKLFF. In nucleotides, the CDR3 is TGTGCCTGGAGTGGAGACAGGGTGAATGAAAAACTGTTTTTT.

This chain uses TRBV19 with TRBJ2-1, with D possibly being TRBD1 (5 bases). V was trimmed by 6 bases and J by 9 bases, leaving 18 bases between them. Germline-derived CDR1 and CDR2 are LNHDA and SQIVND (reference sequence). The CDR3 spans 14 residues. CDR3 nucleotide sequence: TGTGCCAGTAGGTCTAAGAACAAAAGGGGTGAGCAGTTCTTC. Its translation: CASRSKNKRGEQFF.

In DNA form, the CDR3 reads TGTGCCAGCTCAACGAGCTCCTATAATTCACCCCTCCACTTT. Its protein is CASSTSSYNSPLHF. V usage is TRBV27 and J usage is TRBJ1-6; D remains unclear. The germline V gene has CDR1 MNHEY and CDR2 SMNVEV (reference sequence). This CDR3 comprises 14 residues. The germline V and J ends were trimmed by 8 bases and 0 bases, with 8 bases remaining between them.

On this clone: Other nucleotide sequences in the sample specify the same CDR3. The J gene is TRBJ2-5, the V gene TRBV18; maybe TRBD1 (6 bases). Germline-derived CDR1 and CDR2 are KGHSH and LQKENI. Trimming shortened V by 3 bases and J by 4 bases, and 9 bases separated the two germline ends. The CDR3 consists of 13 residues. CDR3 bases: TGTGCCAGCTCACCCCAAGGGGGAGAGACCCAGTACTTC. It yields the protein CASSPQGGETQYF.

This sequence joins TRBV24-1 and TRBJ2-3; D is possibly TRBD2 (5 bases). The V gene lost 3 bases and the J gene lost 1 base, with 10 bases spanning the gap. The CDR3 totals 15 residues. The germline V gene has CDR1 KGHDR and CDR2 SFDVKD. DNA of the CDR3: TGTGCCACCAGTGATGTGGGAGCGGGCACAGATACGCAGTATTTT. Residues: CATSDVGAGTDTQYF.

The rearrangement uses TRBV5-6 and TRBJ2-7, with D tentatively TRBD1 (5 bases). Germline CDR1 is SGHDT and CDR2 is YYEEEE. The CDR3 is made up of 15 amino acids. Deletions cut 0 bases from V and 0 bases from J, with 10 bases between. The CDR3: CASSLDPGSSYEQYF. The CDR3 DNA is TGTGCCAGCAGCTTGGACCCAGGGTCCTCCTACGAGCAGTACTTC.

The chain couples TRBV19 to TRBJ2-7, with D maybe TRBD1 (6 bases). The CDR3 covers 15 residues. The V and J ends lost 3 bases and 2 bases respectively, with 14 bases between them. Germline values: CDR1 LNHDA, CDR2 SQIVND (reference sequence). This chain's CDR3 is CASSIGQGLTYEQYF. CDR3 DNA sequence: TGTGCCAGTAGTATTGGGCAGGGGCTAACCTACGAGCAGTACTTC.

The CDR3 DNA is TGTGCCAGCAGTACGTCAGGGTATGGCTACACCTTC. It codes for CASSTSGYGYTF. The chain joins TRBV6-2 or TRBV6-3 to TRBJ1-2, with D tentatively TRBD1 (5 bases). The length of the CDR3 is 12 residues. Germline V gives CDR1 MNHEY, CDR2 SVGEGT. The V gene lost 5 bases and the J gene lost 5 bases, with 9 bases spanning the gap.

The V and J genes are TRBV29-1 and TRBJ1-1; no clear D. Trimming removed 4 bases at V and 4 bases at J, with 4 bases between. Per germline, CDR1 SQVTM and CDR2 ANQGSEA. There are 10 residues in the CDR3. This CDR3 is CSVARTEAFF. The DNA for the CDR3 is TGCAGCGTTGCTCGCACTGAAGCTTTCTTT.

This clone appeared a single time. The rearrangement uses TRBV24-1 and TRBJ2-3, with 7 bases identical to TRBD2. The CDR3 spans 15 residues. V lost 5 bases to trimming and J lost 3 bases; unmatched junction nucleotides: 7. Per germline, CDR1 KGHDR and CDR2 SFDVKD. The CDR3: CATSVAGVGTDTQYF. In DNA, the CDR3 is TGTGCCACCAGTGTGGCGGGAGTCGGGACAGATACGCAGTATTTT.

The chain is built from TRBV7-6 and TRBJ2-4; the match to TRBD2 covers 15 bases. J was trimmed by 8 bases and V by 5 bases; bases with no gene match: 10. Looked up from germline, CDR1 is SGHVS and CDR2 is FNYEAQ. The CDR3 is 17 residues long. The DNA for the CDR3 is TGTGCCAGCAGCCCCGGACTAGCGGGAGGGCCGAGGGACATTCAGTACTTC. As protein: CASSPGLAGGPRDIQYF.

This chain connects TRBV4-2 to TRBJ1-1, with a possible D match to TRBD1 (6 bases). V lost 2 bases, J lost 0 bases, and 10 bases lay in between. The germline V gene has CDR1 LGHNA and CDR2 YNFKEQ. The CDR3 consists of 15 residues. As DNA, the CDR3 is TGTGCCAGCAGCCAACAACAGGGAGTGAACACTGAAGCTTTCTTT. This translates into CASSQQQGVNTEAFF.

The chain joins TRBV30 to TRBJ2-1, with D possibly TRBD2 on 7 matching bases. The CDR3 spans 13 residues. Looked up from germline, CDR1 is GTSNPN and CDR2 is SVGIG (reference sequence). V lost 5 bases and J 9 bases, leaving 17 bases between the germline ends. Here the CDR3 DNA reads TGTGCCTGGGACCAAAGGGGGGGGAGTGAGCAGTTCTTC. Encoded protein: CAWDQRGGSEQFF.

This chain connects TRBV6-5 to TRBJ1-5, with 9 nucleotides matching TRBD1. The CDR3 spans 15 residues. V was pared by 4 bases and J by 6 bases, with 7 bases of the junction left unmatched. Germline V gene sequence: CDR1 MNHEY, CDR2 SVGAGI. CDR3 region: CASSSGTGLGQPQHF. DNA of the CDR3: TGTGCCAGCAGTTCCGGGACAGGGCTCGGTCAGCCCCAGCATTTT.

This clone came up once. V is TRBV12-3 or TRBV12-4 and J is TRBJ1-2, with D perhaps matching TRBD1 (6 bases). This CDR3 spans 11 amino acids. With 6 bases removed from V and 8 bases from J, the gap between germline ends came to 10 bases. The CDR3 loop is CASRRDIGYTF. The CDR3 DNA reads as TGTGCCAGCAGAAGGGACATAGGCTACACCTTC.

This chain connects TRBV7-3 to TRBJ1-1; maybe TRBD1 (6 bases). The CDR3 sequence is 15 residues long. Germline V lookup: CDR1 SGHTA, CDR2 FQGTGA. V gave up 3 bases and J gave up 4 bases, with 15 bases separating them. CDR3 DNA: TGTGCCAGCAGCTTTACTGGGGGCGATGGCACTGAAGCTTTCTTT. Residues: CASSFTGGDGTEAFF.

This clone was seen just once. The gene calls are TRBV4-1 and TRBJ2-3, with D possibly being TRBD1 (7 bases). The CDR3 is 16 residues long. Germline V gene data show CDR1 as MGHRA and CDR2 as YSYEKL. V lost 1 base to trimming and J lost 4 bases, with 15 bases between them. The CDR3 here is CASSQVPGGLPDTQYF. CDR3 sequence (DNA): TGCGCCAGCAGCCAAGTGCCAGGGGGACTCCCAGATACGCAGTATTTT.

The V gene is TRBV9, the J gene TRBJ2-7; possibly TRBD2 for D (5 bases). Germline V gives CDR1 SGDLS, CDR2 YYNGEE. Trimming removed 0 bases at V and 5 bases at J, with 21 bases between. The CDR3 spans 17 residues. Here the CDR3 DNA reads TGTGCCAGCAGCGTAGATTTCGGGATCGGATCTCCCAACGAGCAGTACTTC. Amino acids: CASSVDFGIGSPNEQYF.

This clone was counted between two and nine times. The V call is TRBV2, the J call TRBJ2-1, with D maybe TRBD2 (6 bases). The CDR3 is 18 residues long. Trimming removed 2 bases from V and 5 bases from J, with 22 bases in between. Per the germline V gene, CDR1 is SNHLY and CDR2 is FYNNEI. CDR3 coding DNA: TGTGCCAGCAGTGAAAGTAGTAGGGCGGGAAAAAGAGACAATGAGCAGTTCTTC. Translation gives CASSESSRAGKRDNEQFF.

The J gene is TRBJ1-6, the V gene TRBV4-2, with no clear D. The CDR3 runs to 16 residues. Germline V gene data show CDR1 as LGHNA and CDR2 as YNFKEQ. The V end was cut by 4 bases, the J end by 5 bases, with 15 bases between. CDR3 DNA sequence: TGTGCCAGCAGCCCATCTAGTTCCCAAAATAATTCACCCCTCCACTTT. Amino acids: CASSPSSSQNNSPLHF.

The genes are TRBV5-8 and TRBJ2-3; D is unresolved. Germline-derived CDR1 and CDR2 are SGHTS and YDEGEE. The CDR3 spans 13 residues. Trimming pared 0 bases from V and 5 bases from J, leaving 7 bases between. The CDR3 is CASSLGHLDTQYF. In DNA, the CDR3 is TGTGCCAGCAGCTTGGGACACCTAGATACGCAGTATTTT.

The gene calls are TRBV7-2 and TRBJ2-7; weak D call: TRBD1 (5 bases). The CDR3 is 12 amino acids. Trimming left V 3 bases short and J 4 bases short, with 7 bases between. CDR1 and CDR2 from the germline V gene are SGHTA and FQGNSA. The CDR3 bases are TGTGCCAGCAGCTTTGCAGGGTACGAGCAGTACTTC. It codes for CASSFAGYEQYF. The full variable domain, rest sourced from reference TRBV7-2 and TRBJ2-7, is GAGVSQSPSNKVTEKGKDVELRCDPISGHTALYWYRQSLGQGLEFLIYFQGNSAPDKSGLPSDRFSAERTGGSVSTLTIQRTQQEDSAVYLCASSFAGYEQYFGPGTRLTVT.

The V call is TRBV7-9, the J call TRBJ2-5; no clear D. The CDR3 is 15 residues long. In germline, CDR1 is SEHNR, CDR2 FQNEAQ (reference sequence). V shed 3 bases and J shed 4 bases, with 15 bases lying between them. CDR3 amino acids: CASSFRRTVSETQYF. In nucleotides, the CDR3 is TGTGCCAGCAGCTTTCGACGAACAGTGTCAGAGACCCAGTACTTC.

The genes are TRBV18 and TRBJ1-1; TRBD1 matches at 9 bases. This CDR3 spans 16 amino acids. V gave up 3 bases and J gave up 4 bases; unmatched junction bases: 9. Looked up from germline, CDR1 is KGHSH and CDR2 is LQKENI. The CDR3 sequence is CASSPYFDRGVTEAFF. In DNA, the CDR3 is TGTGCCAGCTCACCTTACTTTGACAGGGGGGTCACTGAAGCTTTCTTT.

This chain links TRBV19 with TRBJ1-1; D may be TRBD1 (5 bases). Trimming pared 3 bases from V and 2 bases from J, leaving 10 bases between. Germline V gives CDR1 LNHDA, CDR2 SQIVND (reference sequence). This CDR3 is built from 14 residues. The CDR3 region is CASSIRRVNTEAFF. The CDR3 bases are TGTGCCAGTAGTATTCGCAGGGTTAACACTGAAGCTTTCTTT.

CDR3 nucleotides: TGTGCCTGGACCAAGGACAGGCCGAACACTGAAGCTTTCTTT. It translates to CAWTKDRPNTEAFF. The chain combines TRBV30 with TRBJ1-1; 7 nucleotides align to TRBD1. The trim removed 4 bases at V and 1 base at J, leaving 6 bases unmatched. CDR1 and CDR2 from the germline V gene are GTSNPN and SVGIG (reference sequence). The CDR3 totals 14 residues.

Only a few counts were recorded for this clone. The chain has TRBV7-9 and TRBJ2-7; 12 bases are a match to TRBD2. V was clipped by 4 bases and J by 0 bases; unmatched bases: 7. CDR3 size: 17 residues. Germline V gene lookup returns CDR1 SEHNR and CDR2 FQNEAQ (reference sequence). DNA of the CDR3: TGTGCCAGCAGCTCTACCATGACTAGCGGGAGCTCCTACGAGCAGTACTTC. It translates to CASSSTMTSGSSYEQYF.